This T cell receptor beta chain emerged from a study of T cells after yellow fever vaccination. Study-wide points: Primary-vaccination clones mostly resurfaced post-booster (96% CD4, more than 80% CD8).

This CDR3 has 17 amino acids. CDR1 SGHNT and CDR2 YYREEE come from the germline V gene (reference sequence). With 0 bases clipped from V and 5 bases from J, the junction kept 11 bases outside the gene matches. TCRdb ran MiXCR on the 5' RACE reads and lists one entry per CDR3 protein. The table records 200,000 to 300,000 distinct CDR3 sequences, approximately 3.8% of them present only once. Ten or more counts support this clonotype. Its specificity is unknown. This sequence originates from a man aged 18 to 29 who received the YFV17D yellow fever vaccine. The chain recombines TRBV5-4 with TRBJ2-5; TRBD2 agrees at 9 bases. The material was PBMCs, obtained 15 days after the yellow fever booster vaccination. The DNA for the CDR3 is TGTGCCAGCAGCTTGGCCGGTGGTAGCGGGGGTGGGGAGACCCAGTACTTC. Amino acid sequence: CASSLAGGSGGGETQYF.